Here is one T cell receptor beta chain with its context. Its antigen is not known. Deletions cut 6 bases from V and 3 bases from J, with 18 bases between. The CDR3 totals 15 residues. From germline, CDR1 is LNHDA and CDR2 SQIVND (reference sequence). This entry comes from a study of OX40 agonist ivuxolimab in advanced cancers. Background on the study: At 0.01 to 10 mg/kg, ivuxolimab was administered intravenously to patients every 2 weeks. Averaging roughly 60 years in age, with a range of about 20 to 90, the cohort was more than 75% male. Study observations and caveats: Relative to CD4+ cells, CD8+ T cells on average had more expanded clones.

Clones were read by immunoSEQ multiplex PCR, and TCRdb kept only the in-frame ones, dropping some. The table includes about 58,000 clones, less than 90% detected once. This chain links TRBV19 with TRBJ2-7; maybe TRBD2 (6 bases). This receptor was obtained from an adult with an advanced solid tumor such as melanoma, head and neck, liver or kidney cancer. This specimen was CD4+ or CD8+ T cells sorted from blood, taken in a trial of the OX40 agonist ivuxolimab. CDR3 bases: TGTGCCAGTAGCGGACGTAGTGCGGGAAACTACGAGCAGTACTTC. Protein product: CASSGRSAGNYEQYF.